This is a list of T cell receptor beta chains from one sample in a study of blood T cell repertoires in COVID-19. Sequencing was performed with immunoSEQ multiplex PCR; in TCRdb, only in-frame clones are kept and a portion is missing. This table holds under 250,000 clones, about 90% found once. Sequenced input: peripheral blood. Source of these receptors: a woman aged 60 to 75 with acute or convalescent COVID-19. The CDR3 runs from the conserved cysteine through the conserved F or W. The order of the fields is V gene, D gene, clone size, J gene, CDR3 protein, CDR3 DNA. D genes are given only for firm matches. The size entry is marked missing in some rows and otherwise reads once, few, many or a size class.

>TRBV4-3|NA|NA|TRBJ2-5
CASSHLPGTFQETQYF
TGCGCCAGCAGCCATTTACCAGGAACATTTCAGGAGACCCAGTACTTC
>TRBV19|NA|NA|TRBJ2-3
CASKMGGSTDTQYF
TGTGCCAGTAAAATGGGCGGGAGCACAGATACGCAGTATTTT
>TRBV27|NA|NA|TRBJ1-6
CASSPARSSYNSPLHF
TGTGCCAGCAGTCCTGCTCGGAGCTCCTATAATTCACCCCTCCACTTT
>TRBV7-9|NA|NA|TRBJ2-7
CASSLDGGNSYEQYF
TGTGCCAGCAGCTTAGATGGCGGGAACTCCTACGAGCAGTACTTC
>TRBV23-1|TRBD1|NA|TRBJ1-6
CASSTRGHFSYNSPLHF
TGCGCCAGCAGTACGAGGGGGCATTTCTCCTATAATTCACCCCTCCACTTT
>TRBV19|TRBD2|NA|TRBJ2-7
CASSPSGGDHEQYF
TGTGCCAGTAGTCCCAGCGGGGGGGACCACGAGCAGTACTTC
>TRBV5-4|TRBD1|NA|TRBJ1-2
CASTLDRAESYGYTF
TGTGCCAGCACCCTGGACAGGGCCGAGAGTTATGGCTACACCTTC
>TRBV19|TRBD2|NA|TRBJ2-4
CATGRGELGKNIQYF
TGTGCCACCGGGAGGGGGGAGTTAGGCAAAAACATTCAGTACTTC
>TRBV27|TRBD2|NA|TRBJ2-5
CASRTSGRQETQYF
TGTGCCAGCAGGACTAGCGGGCGCCAAGAGACCCAGTACTTC
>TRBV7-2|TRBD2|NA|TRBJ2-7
CASSLAGIAGAYEQYF
TGTGCCAGCAGCTTAGCGGGAATAGCGGGGGCCTACGAGCAGTACTTC
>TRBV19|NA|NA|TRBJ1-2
CASSTEQAAGYTF
TGTGCCAGTAGTACGGAACAGGCGGCGGGCTACACCTTC
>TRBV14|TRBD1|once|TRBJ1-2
CASSQAGTGGNGYTF
TGTGCCAGCAGCCAAGCCGGGACAGGGGGCAATGGCTACACCTTC
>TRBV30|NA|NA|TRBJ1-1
CAWSDSLFEAFF
TGTGCCTGGAGTGATTCCCTCTTTGAAGCTTTCTTT
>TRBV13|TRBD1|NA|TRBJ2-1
CASSYGTGGNEQFF
TGTGCCAGCAGCTATGGGACAGGGGGCAATGAGCAGTTCTTC
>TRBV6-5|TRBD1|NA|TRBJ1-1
CASSYRQGDTEAFF
TGTGCCAGCAGTTATAGGCAGGGGGACACTGAAGCTTTCTTT
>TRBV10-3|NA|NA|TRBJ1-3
CAISQDTDSGNTIYF
TGTGCCATCAGCCAGGACACTGACTCTGGAAACACCATATATTTT
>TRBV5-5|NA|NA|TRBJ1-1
CASSRGGFTEAFF
TGTGCCAGCAGCCGCGGCGGGTTCACTGAAGCTTTCTTT
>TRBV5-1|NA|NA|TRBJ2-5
CASSSPRSQAETQYF
TGCGCCAGCAGCTCCCCCCGATCTCAGGCAGAGACCCAGTACTTC
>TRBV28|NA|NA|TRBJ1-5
CASLEGSGNQPQHF
TGTGCCAGCCTTGAAGGGAGTGGCAATCAGCCCCAGCATTTT
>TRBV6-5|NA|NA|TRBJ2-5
CASSYGGYGETQYF
TGTGCCAGCAGTTACGGGGGGTATGGAGAGACCCAGTACTTC
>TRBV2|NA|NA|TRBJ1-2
CASQGIHYGYTF
TGTGCCAGTCAGGGTATTCACTATGGCTACACCTTC
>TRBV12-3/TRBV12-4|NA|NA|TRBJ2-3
CASSLAGVTQYF
TGTGCCAGCAGTTTAGCCGGGGTAACGCAGTATTTT
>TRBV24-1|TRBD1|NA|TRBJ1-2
CATSDRSDRVRSYGYTF
TGTGCCACCAGTGATCGATCAGACAGGGTCCGATCCTATGGCTACACCTTC
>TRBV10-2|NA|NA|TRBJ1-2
CASSEGAPRGYTF
TGCGCCAGCAGTGAAGGTGCGCCCAGGGGCTACACCTTC
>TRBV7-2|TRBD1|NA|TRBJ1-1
CARGGLLGNTEAFF
TGTGCCAGAGGGGGCCTTTTGGGGAACACTGAAGCTTTCTTT
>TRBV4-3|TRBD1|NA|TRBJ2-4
CASSQDRADIQYF
TGCGCCAGCAGCCAGGACAGGGCGGACATTCAGTACTTC
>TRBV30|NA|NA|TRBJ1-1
CAWREDGGRPMNTEAFF
TGTGCCTGGAGGGAAGACGGAGGAAGACCAATGAACACTGAAGCTTTCTTT
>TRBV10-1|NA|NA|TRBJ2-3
CASTTKLVDRSTDTQYF
TGCGCCAGCACCACGAAATTGGTGGACAGAAGCACAGATACGCAGTATTTT
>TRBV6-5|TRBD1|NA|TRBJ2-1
CASSYGQGYNEQFF
TGTGCCAGCAGTTACGGACAGGGTTACAATGAGCAGTTCTTC
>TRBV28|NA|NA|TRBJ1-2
CASSLGRRDLGYTF
TGTGCCAGCAGTTTAGGACGCCGGGACTTAGGCTACACCTTC
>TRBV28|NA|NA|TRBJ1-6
CASSFQQGSRSPLHF
TGTGCCAGCAGTTTTCAGCAGGGTTCTCGTTCACCCCTCCACTTT
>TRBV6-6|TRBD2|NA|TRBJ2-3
CASRRGGVTDTQYF
TGTGCCAGCAGGCGGGGGGGCGTAACAGATACGCAGTATTTT
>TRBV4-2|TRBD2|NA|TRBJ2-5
CASSQDVAGNSRETQYF
TGTGCCAGCAGCCAAGATGTAGCGGGGAACTCCAGGGAGACCCAGTACTTC
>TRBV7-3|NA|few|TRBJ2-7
CASSSEGVGWDEQYF
TGTGCCAGCAGCTCCGAGGGGGTTGGATGGGACGAGCAGTACTTC
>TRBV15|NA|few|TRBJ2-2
CATSRGAGADAGELFF
TGTGCCACCAGCAGAGGGGCGGGGGCAGACGCCGGGGAGCTGTTTTTT
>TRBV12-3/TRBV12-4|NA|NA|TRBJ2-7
CASIRAGIDEQYF
TGTGCCAGCATAAGGGCAGGGATCGACGAGCAGTACTTC
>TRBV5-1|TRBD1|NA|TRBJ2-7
CASSLGTEYEQYF
TGCGCCAGCAGCCTAGGGACAGAATACGAGCAGTACTTC
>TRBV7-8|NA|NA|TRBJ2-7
CASSLALYGEQYF
TGTGCCAGCAGCTTAGCACTGTACGGCGAGCAGTACTTC
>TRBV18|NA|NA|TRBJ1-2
CASSPAGDGYTF
TGTGCCAGCTCACCAGCAGGGGATGGCTACACCTTC
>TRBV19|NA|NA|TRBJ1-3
CASSIVYGSGNTIYF
TGTGCCAGTAGTATAGTATACGGCTCTGGAAACACCATATATTTT
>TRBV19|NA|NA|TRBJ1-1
CATSTAADTEAFF
TGTGCCACTTCGACAGCCGCGGACACTGAAGCTTTCTTT
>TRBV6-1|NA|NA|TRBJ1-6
CASSETRTLNSPLHF
TGTGCCAGCAGTGAAACTCGGACACTTAATTCACCCCTCCACTTT
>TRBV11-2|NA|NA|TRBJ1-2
CASSLDLGWAGVNGYTF
TGTGCCAGCAGCTTAGATTTGGGCTGGGCAGGGGTGAATGGCTACACCTTC
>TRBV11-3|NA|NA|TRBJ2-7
CASSLVHYEQYF
TGTGCCAGCAGCTTAGTTCACTACGAGCAGTACTTC
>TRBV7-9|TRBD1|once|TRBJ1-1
CASTHGTGVEAFF
TGTGCCAGCACCCACGGGACAGGAGTTGAAGCTTTCTTT
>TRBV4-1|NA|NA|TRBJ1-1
CASSQGRGGYEAFF
TGCGCCAGCAGCCAGGGGCGGGGCGGGTATGAAGCTTTCTTT
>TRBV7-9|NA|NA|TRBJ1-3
CASSLELRGNTIYF
TGTGCCAGCAGCTTAGAACTCCGAGGAAACACCATATATTTT
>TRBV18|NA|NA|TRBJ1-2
CASSPLDSLVYGYTF
TGTGCCAGCTCACCACTAGACAGTCTGGTCTATGGCTACACCTTC
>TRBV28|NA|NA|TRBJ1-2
CASSLLVTAGVGYTF
TGTGCCAGCAGTTTATTGGTGACAGCGGGCGTGGGCTACACCTTC
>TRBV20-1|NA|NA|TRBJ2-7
CSASSRDAGEQYF
TGCAGTGCTAGTTCGCGGGATGCGGGAGAGCAGTACTTC
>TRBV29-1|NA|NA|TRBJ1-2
CSVVGQNYGYTF
TGCAGCGTTGTTGGACAGAACTATGGCTACACCTTC
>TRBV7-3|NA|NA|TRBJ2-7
CASSLDGRATYEQYF
TGTGCCAGCAGCTTAGATGGCAGGGCCACCTACGAGCAGTACTTC
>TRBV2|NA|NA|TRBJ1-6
CASSEEGNSPLHF
TGTGCCAGCAGTGAAGAGGGGAATTCACCCCTCCACTTT
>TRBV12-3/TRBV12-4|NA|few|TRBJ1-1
CASRQGTVEAFF
TGTGCCAGCAGACAGGGAACGGTTGAAGCTTTCTTT
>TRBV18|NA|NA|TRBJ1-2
CASSLGGNYGYTF
TGTGCCAGCTCATTGGGGGGGAACTATGGCTACACCTTC